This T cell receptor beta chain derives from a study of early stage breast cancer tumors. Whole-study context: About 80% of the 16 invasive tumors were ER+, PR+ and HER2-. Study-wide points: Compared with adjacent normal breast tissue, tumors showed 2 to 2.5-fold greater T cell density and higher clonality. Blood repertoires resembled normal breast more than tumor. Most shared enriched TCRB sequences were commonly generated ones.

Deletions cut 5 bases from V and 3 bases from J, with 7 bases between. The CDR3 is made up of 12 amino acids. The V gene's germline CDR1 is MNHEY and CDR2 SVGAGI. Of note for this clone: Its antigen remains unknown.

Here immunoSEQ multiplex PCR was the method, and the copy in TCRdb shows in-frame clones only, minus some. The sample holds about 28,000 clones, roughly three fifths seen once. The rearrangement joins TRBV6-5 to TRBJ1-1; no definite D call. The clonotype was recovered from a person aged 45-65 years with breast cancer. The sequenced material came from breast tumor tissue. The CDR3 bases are TGTGCCAGCAGTGTGGAGGACACTGAAGCTTTCTTT. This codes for CASSVEDTEAFF.